This T cell receptor (beta chain) stems from a study of radiotherapy plus CTLA-4 blockade in lung cancer. Those patients who had chemo-refractory metastatic non-small-cell lung cancer were given focal radiation along with CTLA-4 blockade through ipilimumab. This CDR3 contains 13 residues. Looked up from germline, CDR1 is LNHNV and CDR2 is YYDKDF (reference sequence). The V gene lost 5 bases and the J gene lost 2 bases, with 10 bases spanning the gap. Assay: immunoSEQ multiplex PCR; the TCRdb copy retains only in-frame clones and omits some. The data show approximately 37,000 clones, around 75% seen once.

The source was peripheral blood, collected from a patient treated with radiotherapy plus ipilimumab. The chain is built from TRBV15 and TRBJ2-7, with a tentative D call TRBD2 (6 bases). The receptor's source is a human donor with non-small cell lung cancer who had stable disease on radiotherapy plus ipilimumab. The CDR3 sequence: CATSLGGTYEQYF. The DNA for the CDR3 is TGTGCCACCAGCCTTGGAGGGACCTACGAGCAGTACTTC.